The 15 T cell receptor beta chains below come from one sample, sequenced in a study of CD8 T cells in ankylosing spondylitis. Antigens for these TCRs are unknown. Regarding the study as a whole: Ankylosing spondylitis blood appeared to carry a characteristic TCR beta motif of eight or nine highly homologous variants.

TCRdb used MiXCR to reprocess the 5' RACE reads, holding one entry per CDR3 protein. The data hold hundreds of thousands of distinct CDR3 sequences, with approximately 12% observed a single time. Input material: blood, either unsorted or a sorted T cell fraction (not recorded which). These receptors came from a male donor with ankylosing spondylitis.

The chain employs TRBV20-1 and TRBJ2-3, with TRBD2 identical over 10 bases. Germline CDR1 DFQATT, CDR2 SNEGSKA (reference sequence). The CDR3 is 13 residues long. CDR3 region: CRLAGASTDTQYF. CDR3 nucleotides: TGCAGGCTAGCGGGAGCTAGCACAGATACGCAGTATTTT.

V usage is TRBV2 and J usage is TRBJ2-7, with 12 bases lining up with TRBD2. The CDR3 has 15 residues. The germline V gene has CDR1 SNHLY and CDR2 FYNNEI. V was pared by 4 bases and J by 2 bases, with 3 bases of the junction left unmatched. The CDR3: CASSGLAGDPYEQYF. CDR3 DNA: TGTGCCAGCAGTGGACTAGCGGGAGACCCCTACGAGCAGTACTTC.

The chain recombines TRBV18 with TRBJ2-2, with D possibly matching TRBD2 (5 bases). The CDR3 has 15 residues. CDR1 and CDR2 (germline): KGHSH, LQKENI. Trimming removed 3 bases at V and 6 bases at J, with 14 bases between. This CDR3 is CASSPLDFEAGELFF. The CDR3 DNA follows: TGTGCCAGCTCACCCTTGGACTTTGAGGCCGGGGAGCTGTTTTTT.

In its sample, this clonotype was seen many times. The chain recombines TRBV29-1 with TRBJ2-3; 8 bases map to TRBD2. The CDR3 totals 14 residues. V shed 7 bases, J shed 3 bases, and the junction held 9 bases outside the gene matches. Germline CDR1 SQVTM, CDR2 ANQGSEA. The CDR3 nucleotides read TGCAGCGGGCAGCGGGAGCTTGAGACAGATACGCAGTATTTT. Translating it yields CSGQRELETDTQYF.

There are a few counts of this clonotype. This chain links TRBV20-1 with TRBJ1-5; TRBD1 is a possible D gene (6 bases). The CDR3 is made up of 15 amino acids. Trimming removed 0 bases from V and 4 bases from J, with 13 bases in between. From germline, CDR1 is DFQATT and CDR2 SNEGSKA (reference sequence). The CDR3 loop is CSARDGRTVNQPQHF. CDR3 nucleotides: TGCAGTGCTAGAGATGGGCGGACAGTTAATCAGCCCCAGCATTTT.

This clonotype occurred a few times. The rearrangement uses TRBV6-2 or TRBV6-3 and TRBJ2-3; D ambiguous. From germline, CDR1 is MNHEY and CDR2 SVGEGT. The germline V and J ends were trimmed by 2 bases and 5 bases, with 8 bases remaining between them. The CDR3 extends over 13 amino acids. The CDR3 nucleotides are TGTGCCAGCAGTTACGGGTCTCTAGATACGCAGTATTTT. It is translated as CASSYGSLDTQYF.

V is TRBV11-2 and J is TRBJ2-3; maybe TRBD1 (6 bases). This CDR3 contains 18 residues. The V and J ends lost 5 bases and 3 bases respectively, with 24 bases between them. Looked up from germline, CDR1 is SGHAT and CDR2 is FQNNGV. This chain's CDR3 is CASSPSWLDRFYTDTQYF. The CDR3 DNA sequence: TGTGCCAGCAGCCCCTCCTGGTTGGACAGATTCTATACAGATACGCAGTATTTT.

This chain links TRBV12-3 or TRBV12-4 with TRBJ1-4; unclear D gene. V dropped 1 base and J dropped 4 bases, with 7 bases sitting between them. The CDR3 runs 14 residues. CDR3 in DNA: TGTGCCAGCAGTTTAGGAGGGTTTAATGAAAAACTGTTTTTT. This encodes CASSLGGFNEKLFF.

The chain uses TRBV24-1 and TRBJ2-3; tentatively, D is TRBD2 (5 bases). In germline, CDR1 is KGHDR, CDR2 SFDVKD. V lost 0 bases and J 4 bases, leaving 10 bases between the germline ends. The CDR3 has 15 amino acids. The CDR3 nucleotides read TGTGCCACCAGTGATTTGTGGACGAGGGCAGATACGCAGTATTTT. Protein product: CATSDLWTRADTQYF.

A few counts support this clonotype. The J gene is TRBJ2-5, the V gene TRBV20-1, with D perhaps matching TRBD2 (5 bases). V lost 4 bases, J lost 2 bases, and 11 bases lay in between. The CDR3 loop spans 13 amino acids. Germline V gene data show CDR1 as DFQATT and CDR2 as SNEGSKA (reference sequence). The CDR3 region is CSANLAIQETQYF. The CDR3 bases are TGCAGTGCTAACCTAGCAATTCAAGAGACCCAGTACTTC.

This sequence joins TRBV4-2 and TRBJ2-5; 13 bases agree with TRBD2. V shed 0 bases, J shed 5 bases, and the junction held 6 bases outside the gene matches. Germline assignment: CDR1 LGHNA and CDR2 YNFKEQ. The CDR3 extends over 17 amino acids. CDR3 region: CASSQDRLAGGGETQYF. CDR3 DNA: TGTGCCAGCAGCCAAGATCGACTAGCGGGGGGAGGGGAGACCCAGTACTTC.

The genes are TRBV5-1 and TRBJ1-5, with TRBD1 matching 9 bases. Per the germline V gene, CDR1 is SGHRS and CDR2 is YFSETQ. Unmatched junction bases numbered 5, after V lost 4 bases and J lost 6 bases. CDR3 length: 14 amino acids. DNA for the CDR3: TGCGCCAGCAGCCCCGGGACAGGGAGTCAGCCCCAGCATTTT. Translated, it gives CASSPGTGSQPQHF. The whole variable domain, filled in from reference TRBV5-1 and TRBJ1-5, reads KAGVTQTPRYLIKTRGQQVTLSCSPISGHRSVSWYQQTPGQGLQFLFEYFSETQRNKGNFPGRFSGRQFSNSRSEMNVSTLELGDSALYLCASSPGTGSQPQHFGDGTRLSIL.

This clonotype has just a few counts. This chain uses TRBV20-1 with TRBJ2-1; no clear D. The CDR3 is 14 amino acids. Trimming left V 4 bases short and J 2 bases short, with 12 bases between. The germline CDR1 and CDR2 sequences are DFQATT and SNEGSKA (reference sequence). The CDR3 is CSAKQWTAYNEQFF. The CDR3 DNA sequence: TGCAGTGCTAAACAGTGGACCGCCTACAATGAGCAGTTCTTC.

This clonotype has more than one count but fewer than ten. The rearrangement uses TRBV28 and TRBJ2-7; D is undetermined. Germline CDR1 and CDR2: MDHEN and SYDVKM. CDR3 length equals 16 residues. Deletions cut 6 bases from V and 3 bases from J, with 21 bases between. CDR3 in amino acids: CASSPSAAQFNYEQYF. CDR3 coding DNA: TGTGCCAGCAGCCCCTCCGCAGCACAATTTAACTACGAGCAGTACTTC.

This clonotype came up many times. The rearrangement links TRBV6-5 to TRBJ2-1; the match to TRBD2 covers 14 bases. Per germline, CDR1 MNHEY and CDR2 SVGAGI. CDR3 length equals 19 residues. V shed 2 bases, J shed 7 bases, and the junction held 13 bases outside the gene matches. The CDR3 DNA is TGTGCCAGCAGTTACCGCAGACTAGCGGGAGGGCCGAATCGGAATGAGCAGTTCTTC. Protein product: CASSYRRLAGGPNRNEQFF.